The TCR beta chain described here comes from a study of T cell repertoires in cytomegalovirus infection. Study overall: Indications came from public TCR beta signatures; they pointed to CMV infection and to a matching HLA type.

MiXCR, applied by TCRdb to the reads, yields one record per CDR3 protein. The table lists about 130,000 distinct CDR3 sequences, roughly 25% of them singletons, with approximately 35% in the top ten. CDR1 is SGHTA, CDR2 FQGNSA, per germline. Trimming at V came to 5 bases and at J to 3 bases, leaving 9 bases not matched to a gene. The length of the CDR3 is 16 residues. Findings and limits, study-wide: CMV carriers having the relevant HLA were flagged by cumulative public TCR beta family frequency. What dominated the ex vivo response were HLA-C-restricted CMV-specific TCR beta clonotypes.

This clonotype was observed a handful of times. Its target is not known. This TCR was recovered from a human donor in good health (CMV status not recorded). Some clones in this sample may be carry-over from other donors' samples. Sequencing was performed on PBMCs, sequenced either directly or after in vitro stimulation (not recorded which). The V call is TRBV7-2, the J call TRBJ2-3; 9 bases match TRBD1. The CDR3 DNA sequence: TGTGCCAGCAGCCTCAGACAGGGGGTTGGTACAGATACGCAGTATTTT. It codes for CASSLRQGVGTDTQYF.